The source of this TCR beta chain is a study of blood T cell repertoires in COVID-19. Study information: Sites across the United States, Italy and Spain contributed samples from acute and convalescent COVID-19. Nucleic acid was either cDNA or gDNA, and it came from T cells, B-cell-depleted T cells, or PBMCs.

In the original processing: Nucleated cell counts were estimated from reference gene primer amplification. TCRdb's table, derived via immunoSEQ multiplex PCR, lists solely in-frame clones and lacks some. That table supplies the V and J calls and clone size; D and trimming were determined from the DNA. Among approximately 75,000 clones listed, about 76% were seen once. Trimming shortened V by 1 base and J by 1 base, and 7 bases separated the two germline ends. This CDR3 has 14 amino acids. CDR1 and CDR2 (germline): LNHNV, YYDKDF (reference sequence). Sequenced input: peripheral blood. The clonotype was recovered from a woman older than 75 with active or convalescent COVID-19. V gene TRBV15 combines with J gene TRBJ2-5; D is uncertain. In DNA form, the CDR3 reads TGTGCCACCAGCAGAGGAGTTTTCCAAGAGACCCAGTACTTC. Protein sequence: CATSRGVFQETQYF.